What follows are 5 T cell receptor beta chains derived from one specimen sequenced in a study of blood T cell repertoires in COVID-19. Sequenced by immunoSEQ multiplex PCR; TCRdb stores in-frame clones only, minus some. The sample has roughly 87,000 clones, 70% to 90% seen once; the top ten hold 2.5% to 3.5%. The sample comprised peripheral blood. The receptors were gathered from a woman at least 80 years old with COVID-19, enrolled during active disease.

The chain combines TRBV10-2 with TRBJ2-1; TRBD2 matches at 11 bases. CDR1 and CDR2 (germline): WSHSY, SAAADI. V was clipped by 4 bases and J by 7 bases; unmatched bases: 12. This CDR3 has 17 residues. CDR3 bases: TGCGCCAGCAGTGTGATAGCGGGAGGGCCGGTGGGGAATGAGCAGTTCTTC. It is translated as CASSVIAGGPVGNEQFF.

This chain uses TRBV30 with TRBJ2-1, with D maybe TRBD1 (5 bases). V lost 3 bases, J lost 10 bases, and 10 bases lay in between. CDR3 length equals 11 residues. Germline assignment: CDR1 GTSNPN and CDR2 SVGIG (reference sequence). Here the CDR3 reads CAWRGHREQFF. DNA for the CDR3: TGTGCCTGGAGGGGGCATCGGGAGCAGTTCTTC. Filled out from reference TRBV30 and TRBJ2-1, the complete variable domain reads SQTIHQWPATLVQPVGSPLSLECTVEGTSNPNLYWYRQAAGRGLQLLFYSVGIGQISSEVPQNLSASRPQDRQFILSSKKLLLSDSGFYLCAWRGHREQFFGPGTRLTVL.

This clone was seen more than once but under ten times. The V and J genes are TRBV25-1 and TRBJ1-2; perhaps TRBD1 as D (5 bases). V lost 4 bases, J lost 4 bases, and 16 bases lay in between. Germline V gene data show CDR1 as MGHDK and CDR2 as SYGVNS. The CDR3 is 15 amino acids. CDR3: CASSGAGILLYGYTF. CDR3 DNA sequence: TGTGCCAGCAGTGGTGCAGGGATCCTCCTCTATGGCTACACCTTC.

This clone has a handful of counts. The V and J genes are TRBV6-6 and TRBJ1-5; D is unresolved. The CDR3 has 14 amino acids. From germline, CDR1 is MNHNY and CDR2 SVGAGI (reference sequence). With 0 bases removed from V and 9 bases from J, the gap between germline ends came to 12 bases. The CDR3 sequence is CASSYSREASPQHF. CDR3 coding DNA: TGTGCCAGCAGTTACTCCCGGGAAGCATCGCCCCAGCATTTT.

This chain joins TRBV5-1 and TRBJ2-1; 10 positions match TRBD2. CDR3 length equals 16 residues. Germline V CDR1 and CDR2: SGHRS, YFSETQ. J gave up 2 bases and V 3 bases, and 5 bases lay outside the gene matches. The CDR3 DNA follows: TGCGCCAGCAGCTGGGGACTAGCGTTGACCTACAATGAGCAGTTCTTC. This codes for CASSWGLALTYNEQFF.